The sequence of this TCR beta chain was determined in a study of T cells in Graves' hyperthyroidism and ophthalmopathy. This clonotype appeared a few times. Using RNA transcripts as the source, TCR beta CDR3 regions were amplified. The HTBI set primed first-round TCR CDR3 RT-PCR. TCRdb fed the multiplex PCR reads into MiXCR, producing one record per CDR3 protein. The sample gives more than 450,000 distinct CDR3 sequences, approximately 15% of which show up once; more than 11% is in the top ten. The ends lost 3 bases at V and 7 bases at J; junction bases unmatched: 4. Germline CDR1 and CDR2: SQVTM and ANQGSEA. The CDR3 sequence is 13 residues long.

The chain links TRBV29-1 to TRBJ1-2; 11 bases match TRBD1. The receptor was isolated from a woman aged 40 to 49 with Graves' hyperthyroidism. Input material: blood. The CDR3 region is CSVDRTGGGGYTF. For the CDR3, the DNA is TGCAGCGTTGATAGGACAGGGGGCGGTGGCTACACCTTC.